The 9 T cell receptor beta chains below all came from one sample that was sequenced in a study of blood T cell repertoires in COVID-19 (dated by TCRdb to 2020 to 2022). The protocol used for the library was the immunoSEQ multiplex PCR assay. Entries here come from immuneACCESS through TCRdb and include only in-frame sequences with V and J called. Some clones fail to appear in such tables; in the studies checked, an unresolved V gene covers under half of the shortfall, and the cause of the remainder is unknown. Here the sample has under 200,000 clones; 90% occur a single time. Approximately 0.5% of the sample rests with the top ten. Input material: peripheral blood. The receptors derive from a man in his fifties with acute or convalescent COVID-19.

The chain is built from TRBV30 and TRBJ1-3; D uncertain. Germline CDR1 and CDR2: GTSNPN and SVGIG (reference sequence). The CDR3 loop spans 13 amino acids. Trimming removed 4 bases at V and 4 bases at J, with 11 bases between. The CDR3 loop reads CAWTATEGNTIYF. CDR3 DNA sequence: TGTGCCTGGACCGCAACAGAGGGAAACACCATATATTTT. Complete variable domain (other parts from reference TRBV30 and TRBJ1-3): SQTIHQWPATLVQPVGSPLSLECTVEGTSNPNLYWYRQAAGRGLQLLFYSVGIGQISSEVPQNLSASRPQDRQFILSSKKLLLSDSGFYLCAWTATEGNTIYFGEGSWLTVV.

V usage is TRBV6-4 and J usage is TRBJ1-2; weak D call: TRBD1 (6 bases). Per germline, CDR1 MRHNA and CDR2 SNTAGT. The CDR3 contains 14 residues. V gave up 5 bases and J gave up 4 bases, with 14 bases separating them. The CDR3 loop reads CASSPGQSSYGYTF. CDR3 nucleotides: TGTGCCAGCAGTCCGGGACAAAGCTCCTATGGCTACACCTTC.

This clone was seen once. The rearrangement links TRBV27 to TRBJ2-2, with D possibly being TRBD1 (6 bases). The CDR3 totals 15 residues. The germline V gene has CDR1 MNHEY and CDR2 SMNVEV (reference sequence). The V end lost 2 bases, the J end lost 4 bases, and 11 bases lay between the germline ends. CDR3 nucleotide sequence: TGTGCCAGCAGTTTAAAAGGACAGACCACCGGGGAGCTGTTTTTT. Its protein product is CASSLKGQTTGELFF.

The rearrangement joins TRBV5-4 to TRBJ2-5; 8 nucleotides align to TRBD1. The CDR3 spans 15 residues. From germline, CDR1 is SGHNT and CDR2 YYREEE (reference sequence). The trim removed 4 bases at V and 4 bases at J, leaving 9 bases unmatched. CDR3 loop: CASSPYRTGRETQYF. The CDR3, as DNA: TGTGCCAGCAGCCCATACCGGACAGGGAGAGAGACCCAGTACTTC.

The chain combines TRBV7-2 with TRBJ2-1, with D possibly being TRBD2 (5 bases). This CDR3 is 16 amino acids long. CDR1 is SGHTA and CDR2 is FQGNSA in the germline V gene. The V end lost 5 bases, the J end lost 0 bases, and 14 bases lay between the germline ends. CDR3 loop: CASSRKAGSSYNEQFF. The DNA for the CDR3 is TGTGCCAGCAGCCGGAAGGCGGGTTCCTCCTACAATGAGCAGTTCTTC. The full variable domain, completed using reference TRBV7-2 and TRBJ2-1, is GAGVSQSPSNKVTEKGKDVELRCDPISGHTALYWYRQSLGQGLEFLIYFQGNSAPDKSGLPSDRFSAERTGGSVSTLTIQRTQQEDSAVYLCASSRKAGSSYNEQFFGPGTRLTVL.

The J gene is TRBJ2-3, the V gene TRBV20-1, with D possibly TRBD1 on 5 matching bases. The V end lost 1 base, the J end lost 9 bases, and 8 bases lay between the germline ends. The CDR3 is 11 amino acids. Germline V gene data show CDR1 as DFQATT and CDR2 as SNEGSKA (reference sequence). Here the CDR3 reads CSARGGATQYF. The DNA of the CDR3 is TGCAGTGCTAGAGGGGGCGCCACGCAGTATTTT.

V and J are TRBV27 and TRBJ2-1, with 8 bases matching TRBD1. The ends lost 5 bases at V and 3 bases at J; junction bases unmatched: 6. The CDR3 covers 15 residues. The germline V gene encodes CDR1 MNHEY and CDR2 SMNVEV (reference sequence). As DNA, the CDR3 is TGTGCCAGCAGTACCAGGACAGGGTACTACAATGAGCAGTTCTTC. Amino acid sequence: CASSTRTGYYNEQFF.

This chain uses TRBV19 with TRBJ1-5; D is possibly TRBD1 (6 bases). The germline V gene encodes CDR1 LNHDA and CDR2 SQIVND (reference sequence). V lost 4 bases, J lost 2 bases, and 15 bases lay in between. The CDR3 contains 16 residues. This chain's CDR3 is CASSNRAALGNQPQHF. The DNA of the CDR3 is TGTGCCAGTAGTAACAGGGCCGCGCTTGGCAATCAGCCCCAGCATTTT.

This chain uses TRBV5-1 with TRBJ1-5; tentatively, D is TRBD1 (5 bases). Per the germline V gene, CDR1 is SGHRS and CDR2 is YFSETQ. With 4 bases removed from V and 4 bases from J, the gap between germline ends came to 12 bases. The CDR3 runs to 14 residues. Written as DNA, the CDR3 is TGCGCCAGCAGCACGGGGGATGAGAATCAGCCCCAGCATTTT. It translates to CASSTGDENQPQHF.